The present entry profiles one T cell receptor (beta chain) with its context. This specimen comes from a study of blood T cell repertoires in COVID-19. V gave up 3 bases and J gave up 1 base, with 9 bases separating them. CDR1 is LGHDT, CDR2 YNNKEL, per germline (reference sequence). The CDR3 is 14 residues long. Using immunoSEQ multiplex PCR, the repertoire was profiled, and TCRdb retains in-frame clones only, with some absent. Of some 60,000 clones in the sample, roughly 84% were seen once. Input material: peripheral blood. The source of this sequence is an elderly man with COVID-19, enrolled during active disease. The chain recombines TRBV3-1 (or the pseudogene TRBV3-2) with TRBJ1-1, with TRBD1 as a possible D gene (6 bases). In DNA, the CDR3 is TGTGCCAGCAGCCACGGACAGCCGAACACTGAAGCTTTCTTT. Protein product: CASSHGQPNTEAFF.